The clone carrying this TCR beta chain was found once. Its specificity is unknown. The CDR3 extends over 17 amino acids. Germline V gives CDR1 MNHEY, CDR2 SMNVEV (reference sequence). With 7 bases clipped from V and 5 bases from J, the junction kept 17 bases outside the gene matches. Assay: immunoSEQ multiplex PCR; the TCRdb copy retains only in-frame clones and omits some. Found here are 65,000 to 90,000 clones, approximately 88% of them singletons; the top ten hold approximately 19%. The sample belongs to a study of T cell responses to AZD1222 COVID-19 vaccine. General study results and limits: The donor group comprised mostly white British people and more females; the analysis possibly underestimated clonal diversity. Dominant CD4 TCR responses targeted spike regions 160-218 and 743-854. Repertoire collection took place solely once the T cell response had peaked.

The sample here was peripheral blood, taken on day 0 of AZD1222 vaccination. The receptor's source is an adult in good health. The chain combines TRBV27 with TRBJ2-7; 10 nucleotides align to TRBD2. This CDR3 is CASTPLPPASGSNEQYF. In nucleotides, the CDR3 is TGTGCCAGCACCCCGCTCCCCCCGGCTAGCGGGAGCAACGAGCAGTACTTC.